Listed below are T cell receptor beta chains from one sample, sequenced in a study of persistence of HIV-infected CD4 T cells. Only in-frame clones appear in the TCRdb table, and some are missing; sequencing was by immunoSEQ multiplex PCR. The sample carries 35,000 to 45,000 clones, about 88% recorded once. No antigens are known for them. The source was CD4+ T cells sorted from PBMCs after approximately 19-hour stimulation, collected from a patient who received antiretroviral therapy. These receptors originate from an adult woman with HIV who was CMV-seropositive. CDR3s include the opening cysteine and the closing phenylalanine or tryptophan. The D gene is left open where the match is weak. Size is omitted from some rows. Given values are once, few, many or a class for expanded clones.

-	-	TRBV5-5	TRBJ1-4	TGTGCCAGCAGCCCGGTGGCCGGCGAAAAACTGTTTTTT	CASSPVAGEKLFF
TRBD1	-	TRBV19	TRBJ2-5	TGTGCCAGTAAGGGACAGGGTGGCCAAGAGACCCAGTACTTC	CASKGQGGQETQYF
TRBD1	-	TRBV10-2	TRBJ1-1	TGCGCCAGCAGTGGACCCAGGGGGGAGACCCTCATGAACACTGAAGCTTTCTTT	CASSGPRGETLMNTEAFF
-	-	TRBV2	TRBJ1-5	TGTGCCAGCAGTCTGGACGGGAACAATCAGCCCCAGCATTTT	CASSLDGNNQPQHF
-	-	TRBV6-1	TRBJ1-1	TGTGCCAGCAGTGAAGAAGGTGGGTGGATGAGAGTTAAAGCTTTCTTT	CASSEEGGWMRVKAFF
TRBD2	-	TRBV27	TRBJ2-3	TGTGCCAGCAGTTCCCTCACTAGCGGGGGGGCAGATACGCAGTATTTT	CASSSLTSGGADTQYF
TRBD1	-	TRBV9	TRBJ1-2	TGTGCCAGCAGCGTAGACGCAGGGGGCTACTATGGCTACACCTTC	CASSVDAGGYYGYTF
-	-	TRBV5-5	TRBJ1-2	TGTGCCAGCAGCCCCGACGGCAACTATGGCTACACCTTT	CASSPDGNYGYTF
TRBD1	few	TRBV19	TRBJ2-7	TGTGCCAGTAGTCTCCCGATTGGACAGGCGCAATACGAGCAGTACTTC	CASSLPIGQAQYEQYF
-	-	TRBV3-1/TRBV3-2	TRBJ1-2	TGTGCCAGCAGCCCTGGGCGGGGCGTAACCTATGGCTACACCTTC	CASSPGRGVTYGYTF
TRBD1	-	TRBV5-1	TRBJ1-5	TGCGCCAGCAGCTTGAGGGGGCAGGGACAGCCCCAGCATTTT	CASSLRGQGQPQHF
-	-	TRBV6-5	TRBJ1-3	TGTGCCAGCAGTTACTCGCCTGGGGGGCCCGGAAACACCATATATTTT	CASSYSPGGPGNTIYF
TRBD1	-	TRBV4-1	TRBJ2-3	TGCGCCAGCAGCTACCGGGACCAGGGGGCAGATACGCAGTATTTT	CASSYRDQGADTQYF
TRBD1	-	TRBV6-4	TRBJ1-6	TGTGCCAGCAGTGCAACAGGGGGCGAAGGTTCACCCCTCCACTTT	CASSATGGEGSPLHF
TRBD1	-	TRBV14	TRBJ1-4	TGTGCCAGCAGCCAAGGGTGGGACAGGGGAAATGAAAAACTGTTTTTT	CASSQGWDRGNEKLFF
TRBD1	-	TRBV24-1	TRBJ2-3	TGTGCCACCAGTGATACAGGGGGCACAGATACGCAGTATTTT	CATSDTGGTDTQYF
-	-	TRBV5-1	TRBJ1-1	TGCGCCAGCAGCCCGCGGGGGCCCACTGAAGCTTTCTTT	CASSPRGPTEAFF
-	-	TRBV9	TRBJ2-1	TGTGCCAGCAGCGCGGGACTTCCCTCGCACAATGAGCAGTTCTTC	CASSAGLPSHNEQFF
TRBD1	-	TRBV30	TRBJ2-6	TGTGCCTGGAGTGTTGGGCAGGGGGAGGCCAACGTCCTGACTTTC	CAWSVGQGEANVLTF
TRBD1	-	TRBV6-5	TRBJ1-2	TGTGCCAGCAGACAGGGGGCAAGTGGCTACACCTTC	CASRQGASGYTF
-	once	TRBV6-5	TRBJ1-1	TGTGCCAGCAGCCCCCAGGACATTCGCAACACTGAAGCTTTCTTT	CASSPQDIRNTEAFF
-	-	TRBV9	TRBJ1-2	TGTGCCAGCAGCGTAGTGGAGGGGATTGGCTACACCTTC	CASSVVEGIGYTF
-	-	TRBV6-6	TRBJ2-5	TGTGCCAGCAGTTACGAGGGGCATCACCAAGAGACCCAGTACTTC	CASSYEGHHQETQYF
TRBD1	-	TRBV5-5	TRBJ2-3	TGTGCCAGCAGCTTGATGGGACAGGGATCAGATACGCAGTATTTT	CASSLMGQGSDTQYF
TRBD1	-	TRBV19	TRBJ1-2	TGTGCCAGTAGTCCAACACGACAGGGGAGGAACTATGGCTACACCTTC	CASSPTRQGRNYGYTF
-	-	TRBV12-3/TRBV12-4	TRBJ1-1	TGTGCCAGCAGGCCTCGTCGCGGCACTGAAGCTTTCTTT	CASRPRRGTEAFF
-	-	TRBV28	TRBJ1-1	TGTGCCAGCAGCCCCGAGGGAGGGAGTGAAGCTTTCTTT	CASSPEGGSEAFF
TRBD1	-	TRBV19	TRBJ2-2	TGTGCCAGCACCGGGACAGGGTACACCGGGGAGCTGTTTTTT	CASTGTGYTGELFF
-	-	TRBV7-8	TRBJ2-1	TGTGCCAGCAGCTTCTTGGTTGGGCAGACCCTCTCCTACAATGAGCAGTTCTTC	CASSFLVGQTLSYNEQFF
-	-	TRBV7-6	TRBJ1-4	TGTGCCAGCAGCTTAGAGTCGGATAATGAAAAACTGTTTTTT	CASSLESDNEKLFF
TRBD1	-	TRBV6-5	TRBJ1-6	TGTGCCAGCAACGGACAGGGGGCTAAATTTTCACCCCTCCACTTT	CASNGQGAKFSPLHF
TRBD1	-	TRBV28	TRBJ1-1	TGTGCCAGCAGTGGACAGGGTGGTACTGAAGCTTTCTTT	CASSGQGGTEAFF
TRBD1	once	TRBV7-9	TRBJ2-5	TGTGCCAGCAGCTTAGTGACAGGGAAGGAGACCCAGTACTTC	CASSLVTGKETQYF
TRBD1	-	TRBV10-2	TRBJ1-1	TGCGCCAGCAAGGGACAGATGAACACTGAAGCTTTCTTT	CASKGQMNTEAFF